This T cell receptor beta chain was found in a study of T cells in Graves' hyperthyroidism and ophthalmopathy (dated by TCRdb to about 2019). Notes on the research overall: Peripheral blood samples were taken at the time of initial diagnosis, prior to any treatment. The paper reports TCR Vbeta CDR3 sequencing of more than 120 peripheral blood samples: approximately 43 ophthalmopathy, fewer than 80 hyperthyroidism and roughly 17 progressor patients. In addition, the study compared T-cell repertoires in thyroid tissue and in blood from six Graves' hyperthyroidism patients. The 95 to 100 discovery patients were randomly divided into training and test sets at a 7:3 ratio. Once sampling was done, hyperthyroidism patients were given methimazole at a starting dose of 30 mg daily, whereas ophthalmopathy patients were given high-dose intravenous methylprednisolone. To identify distinguishing TCR V-J signatures, a discovery cohort of some 99 patients was used, comprising 43 with Graves' ophthalmopathy and approximately 57 with stable Graves' hyperthyroidism. An independent validation cohort of about 19 hyperthyroidism patients and about 16 patients who later progressed to ophthalmopathy tested prospective prediction of ophthalmopathy. Study-wide conclusions, independent of this receptor: In validation, the model predicted progression to ophthalmopathy with about 71% sensitivity and 72% to 75% specificity, a median of approximately 6.7 months before onset. A 13 V-J signature model separated ophthalmopathy from stable hyperthyroidism, with approximately 87% sensitivity and 81% to 82% specificity in cross-validation and 80%/75% in testing. No statistical method was used to fix the sample size in advance, and group allocation was not hidden from the investigators. Blood samples also contained most of the expanded thyroid clonotypes (frequency above 0.001), which suggests that blood repertoires may reflect thyroid immune responses.

Ophthalmopathy patients had moderately to severely active disease, Clinical Activity Score of at least 3, NOSPECS grade of at least 4, and duration under 3 months. Exclusion was applied to patients with uncontrolled infections, other autoimmune diseases, pregnancy or lactation. Diagnoses were based on clinical symptoms, serum thyroxine and TRAb, thyroid ultrasound and orbital computed tomography. PBMCs were isolated from about 10 ml of fresh peripheral blood by Ficoll-Paque density gradient centrifugation. Total RNA was extracted with Trizol reagent, and quality was checked on an Agilent 2100 Bioanalyzer. TCR beta CDR3 regions were amplified from RNA transcripts. For the first round of RT-PCR on the TCR CDR3, the HTBI primer set was used together with the Qiagen OneStep RT-PCR kit. Libraries were constructed in a second round of multiplex PCR, after which size selection and purification were performed. Paired-end sequencing of the libraries was performed with 100 bp reads on an Illumina HiSeq2000. On the authors' methods: SOAPnuke was used to process the raw data, removing reads that contained adapters or uncalled bases, had a mean Phred below 15, or lacked an exact match to the constant primer or identifier. High-quality paired reads were merged using COPE v1.2.5, and each unique nucleotide sequence was defined as a clonotype. MiTCR v1.1 was used to align clonotypes to the IMGT TRBV, TRBD and TRBJ reference segments. The analysis was restricted to V-J combinations with a frequency above 0.0001, which together covered 98% to 99.2% of the repertoires. A TCS score was defined as the ratio between F50 (clonal expansion) and ExV (chaos), using BLOSUM62-based TCRdist between CDR3 peptides within each V-J. Welch's t-statistics and random forest reduced just over 500 V-J features to fewer than 15, which were used in a naive Bayes classifier (R e1071). Clones were called with MiXCR by TCRdb after fastp trimmed the public reads at Q25, and only in-frame beta chains were retained. All rows with the same CDR3 protein become a single entry with the most common DNA and genes. TCRdb's processing, not the authors', yielded these V and J calls. The sample has over 400,000 distinct CDR3 sequences on record, roughly 14% of them singletons. The top ten clonotypes cover about 13% of the sample.

Including cysteine and phenylalanine, the CDR3 has 15 amino acids. Just the 45-base CDR3 DNA is kept, in frame starting at base 1. V loses 7 bases of germline sequence and J loses 1 base, and the interval between the two ends is 11 bases. CDR1 and CDR2, per the germline V gene (reference sequence), are SEHNR and FQNEAQ. This clonotype occurred a few times. Its antigen is currently not known. No quality values exist for individual bases; no much larger clone is one base distant. Sequenced: blood. The receptor comes from a man aged 18 to 30 with Graves' ophthalmopathy. Recombination joined TRBV7-9 with TRBJ2-6, with no confident D gene call. The CDR3 reads as follows: CASTLTASGANVLTF. The DNA is as follows: TGTGCCAGCACCCTTACAGCATCTGGGGCCAACGTCCTGACTTTC.